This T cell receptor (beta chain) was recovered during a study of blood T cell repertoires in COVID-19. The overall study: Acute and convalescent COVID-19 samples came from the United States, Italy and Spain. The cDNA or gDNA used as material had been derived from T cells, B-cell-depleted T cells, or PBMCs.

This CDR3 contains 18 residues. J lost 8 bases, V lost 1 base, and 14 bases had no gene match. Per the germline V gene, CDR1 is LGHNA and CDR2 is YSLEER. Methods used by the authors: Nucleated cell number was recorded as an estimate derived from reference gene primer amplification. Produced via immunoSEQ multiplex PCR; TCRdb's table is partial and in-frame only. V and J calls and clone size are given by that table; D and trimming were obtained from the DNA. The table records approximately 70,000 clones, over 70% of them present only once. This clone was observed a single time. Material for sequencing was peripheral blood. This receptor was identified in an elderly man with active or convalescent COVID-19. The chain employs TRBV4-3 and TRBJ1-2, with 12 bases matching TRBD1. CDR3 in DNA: TGCGCCAGCAGCCAAGGGGGGACAGGGGGCTCGTTGGATGGAGGCTACACCTTC. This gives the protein CASSQGGTGGSLDGGYTF.